This T cell receptor (beta chain) comes out of a study of cytomegalovirus exposure and HLA in healthy donors. This clone was observed a single time. As yet, its antigen is unknown. The primer mix had 60 Vbeta and 13 Jbeta primers. TCRdb keeps only in-frame clones here, not all; method: immunoSEQ multiplex PCR. The sample records about 180,000 clones, 80% to 90% being singletons. Regarding the study as a whole: A link between a missense DCLRE1C variant and TCR beta V- and J-gene trimming emerged from a later analysis. DRB1 showed the most TCR associations and HLA-C the fewest in a later analysis, as rates varied by HLA locus. As was reported, the classifier diagnosed cytomegalovirus status with high specificity and sensitivity. Across donors, most TCRs were seen rarely, yet some public ones were widespread.

The origin of this receptor is a girl aged 2 to 9 in good health and CMV-seropositive. Sample: PBMCs.

The CDR3 nucleotides read TGCGCCAGCAGCCAAGAGGCTCGAGGGGAGCAGTACTTC. Protein: CASSQEARGEQYF. The rearrangement uses TRBV4-1 and TRBJ2-7; D might be TRBD2 (5 bases). V was pared by 0 bases and J by 7 bases, with 10 bases between. This CDR3 is 13 amino acids long. Germline CDR1 MGHRA, CDR2 YSYEKL.